The 7 T cell receptor beta chains reported below all come from one sample, sequenced in a study of blood T cell repertoires in COVID-19. Some clones are missing from TCRdb's copy, which holds only in-frame ones; the method was immunoSEQ multiplex PCR. The table has more than 400,000 clones, about nine tenths seen once. The sample comprised PBMCs or T cells enriched from blood (not recorded which). These receptors were taken from a young woman who had recovered from COVID-19.

V is TRBV30 and J is TRBJ1-1; 7 bases are shared with TRBD1. Germline-derived CDR1 and CDR2 are GTSNPN and SVGIG (reference sequence). Unmatched junction bases numbered 11, after V lost 2 bases and J lost 5 bases. The CDR3 length is 15 residues. Here the CDR3 reads CAWSLLTGRETEAFF. The CDR3 DNA follows: TGTGCCTGGAGTCTCCTGACAGGGAGAGAAACTGAAGCTTTCTTT.

The chain couples TRBV5-6 to TRBJ1-2; 8 bases align to TRBD1. The germline CDR1 and CDR2 sequences are SGHDT and YYEEEE. Trimming took 4 bases from V and 6 from J; bases not matched to a gene: 17. The CDR3 has 17 amino acids. The CDR3: CASSPGQGSLGYDGYTF. CDR3 DNA: TGTGCCAGCAGCCCCGGACAGGGTTCTCTTGGGTACGATGGCTACACCTTC.

This clone appeared once. The gene calls are TRBV2 and TRBJ1-4; a weak D match, TRBD1 (6 bases). The CDR3 sequence is 16 residues long. V dropped 5 bases and J dropped 7 bases, with 20 bases sitting between them. Germline CDR1 is SNHLY and CDR2 is FYNNEI. The CDR3 loop is CASSLHPLRGGEKLFF. The CDR3, as DNA: TGTGCCAGCAGTTTGCATCCCCTAAGAGGGGGTGAAAAACTGTTTTTT.

This rearrangement joins TRBV28 to TRBJ2-2; a weak D match, TRBD2 (5 bases). Deletions cut 2 bases from V and 2 bases from J, with 9 bases between. The length of the CDR3 is 15 residues. The V gene's germline CDR1 is MDHEN and CDR2 SYDVKM. DNA of the CDR3: TGTGCCAGCAGTTTAGGGCGGGCCAACACCGGGGAGCTGTTTTTT. As protein: CASSLGRANTGELFF. Full variable domain (rest looked up from reference TRBV28 and TRBJ2-2): DVKVTQSSRYLVKRTGEKVFLECVQDMDHENMFWYRQDPGLGLRLIYFSYDVKMKEKGDIPEGYSVSREKKERFSLILESASTNQTSMYLCASSLGRANTGELFFGEGSRLTVL.

This clone was detected only once. The rearrangement joins TRBV6-5 to TRBJ2-5; 9 bases line up with TRBD2. Looked up from germline, CDR1 is MNHEY and CDR2 is SVGAGI. V shed 8 bases and J 4 bases; nucleotides not matched to a gene: 2. This CDR3 comprises 12 residues. The chain's CDR3 is CASAGGRETQYF. The CDR3 DNA sequence: TGTGCCAGCGCGGGGGGGCGAGAGACCCAGTACTTC.

The chain carries TRBV7-6 and TRBJ2-1, with D possibly being TRBD2 (7 bases). Between the trimmed V and J ends, which lost 5 bases and 5 bases, there was a span of 16 bases. CDR1 and CDR2 from the germline V gene are SGHVS and FNYEAQ. The CDR3 totals 15 residues. The CDR3 spells CASSLGGGTHNEQFF. The CDR3 DNA follows: TGTGCCAGCAGCCTGGGAGGGGGGACGCACAATGAGCAGTTCTTC.

V usage is TRBV5-1 and J usage is TRBJ1-2, with D unresolved. The CDR3 loop spans 16 amino acids. Germline V gives CDR1 SGHRS, CDR2 YFSETQ. Trimming stripped 4 bases from V and 3 bases from J, with 19 bases between. CDR3 nucleotide sequence: TGCGCCAGCAGCCCCGAGGCGGGGAGGTTTGACTATGGCTACACCTTC. Translated, it gives CASSPEAGRFDYGYTF.